This TCR beta chain was obtained from a study of beta chain features in type 1 diabetes. Study-wide findings and caveats: Among patients with Type 1 diabetes, TCRB CDR3s were moderately but significantly shorter in every one of the four CD4+ subsets. A greater similarity of naive, central memory and Treg TCRB repertoires was seen among patients than among healthy donors.

Based on CD45RO/CCR7/CD25/CD127/CD95/CD27, CD4+ regulatory, stem cell-like memory, naive and central memory cells were sorted. In all sorted populations, purity surpassed 95%. V was trimmed by 0 bases and J by 7 bases, leaving 5 bases between them. The CDR3 extends over 12 amino acids. The germline V gene encodes CDR1 SGHRS and CDR2 YFSETQ. In this sample, this clone turned up a few times. Its target is unknown. Other DNA sequences in this specimen translate into the identical CDR3. Reverse transcribing all isolated RNA meant expressed TCRB transcripts were sequenced. Profiled with immunoSEQ multiplex PCR; TCRdb holds only in-frame clones, not every one. The data contain some 360,000 clones, around 10% of them seen just once; the ten biggest clones take up over 0.45%.

Input material: central memory CD4+ T cells from blood. This clonotype originated in a man aged 25-45 years with type 1 diabetes. V and J are TRBV5-1 and TRBJ2-1; D remains unclear. CDR3 protein: CASSLGRNEQFF. CDR3 bases: TGCGCCAGCAGCTTGGGTCGGAATGAGCAGTTCTTC.